A single sample is the source of the 5 T cell receptor beta chains below, sequenced in a study of blood T cell repertoires in COVID-19. Generated by immunoSEQ multiplex PCR, the TCRdb table keeps only in-frame clones and is missing some. The table has roughly 97,000 clones, approximately 88% seen once; the top ten hold 4% to 6%. The sequencing sample was made of peripheral blood. All receptors derive from a human donor in a cohort sampled during active COVID-19.

By share of the sample, this clone is large. The chain has TRBV4-1 and TRBJ2-7, with 11 bases fitting TRBD1. Germline CDR1 MGHRA, CDR2 YSYEKL. Trimming removed 4 bases from V and 2 bases from J; junction bases left unmatched: 7. CDR3 length: 16 residues. The CDR3 bases are TGCGCCAGCAGCCCGGGACAGGGGGTGGGCGCCTACGAGCAGTACTTC. Encoded protein: CASSPGQGVGAYEQYF.

This chain joins TRBV7-8 and TRBJ1-5; D remains unclear. CDR1 is SGHVS, CDR2 FQNEAQ, per germline. The V and J ends lost 5 bases and 3 bases respectively, with 17 bases between them. The length of the CDR3 is 16 residues. The CDR3 loop is CASSPSNSNINQPQHF. The CDR3 bases are TGTGCCAGCAGCCCGAGCAACAGTAACATCAATCAGCCCCAGCATTTT.

V and J are TRBV19 and TRBJ2-1, with D maybe TRBD2 (6 bases). Trimming cost V 1 base and J 2 bases, with 12 bases left between them. The CDR3 is 16 amino acids. Germline CDR1 reads LNHDA; CDR2 reads SQIVND (reference sequence). In nucleotides, the CDR3 is TGTGCCAGTAGTATAGCGGAGGGCACTCCCTACAATGAGCAGTTCTTC. Translation gives CASSIAEGTPYNEQFF.

J is TRBJ1-5 and V is TRBV2; D is uncertain. This CDR3 comprises 15 residues. Germline CDR1 is SNHLY and CDR2 is FYNNEI. The V end was cut by 4 bases, the J end by 6 bases, with 16 bases between. The CDR3 DNA reads TGTGCCAGCAGTGTCGGGGTTCGCGGAGGTCAGCCCCAGCATTTT. Protein: CASSVGVRGGQPQHF.

The V call is TRBV6-4, the J call TRBJ2-1; 7 positions match TRBD1. CDR3 size: 14 residues. V gave up 9 bases and J gave up 5 bases; unmatched junction bases: 10. Germline V gene lookup returns CDR1 MRHNA and CDR2 SNTAGT. In DNA, the CDR3 is TGTGCCAGTTCTAGGGGGCCAACTCACAATGAGCAGTTCTTC. Translated: CASSRGPTHNEQFF.